A selection of T cell receptor beta chains follows, all from one sample in a study of technical replicates of blood from several donors. Assay used: immunoSEQ multiplex PCR; TCRdb lists only in-frame clones, some missing. Here the sample spans about 82,000 clones, 96% being singletons. Material for sequencing was T cells isolated from PBMCs. The source is a human donor in good health. The CDR3 runs from the conserved cysteine through the conserved F or W. The D gene is left open where the match is weak. The size of a clone is reported for some rows only, either as once, few or many, or as a class for expanded clones.

j_call: TRBJ2-3
clone_size: NA
v_call: TRBV5-1
d_call: TRBD2
cdr3_aa: CASSLDLLAASTDTQYF
cdr3_nt: TGCGCCAGCAGCTTGGACCTACTAGCGGCTAGCACAGATACGCAGTATTTT

j_call: TRBJ2-7
clone_size: NA
v_call: TRBV4-1
d_call: TRBD2
cdr3_aa: CASSHGTSGRPLSPHEQYF
cdr3_nt: TGCGCCAGCAGCCATGGGACTAGCGGGAGGCCACTTAGTCCCCACGAGCAGTACTTC

j_call: TRBJ2-3
clone_size: NA
v_call: TRBV4-1
d_call: NA
cdr3_aa: CASSQVNLVVTDTQYF
cdr3_nt: TGCGCCAGCAGCCAAGTAAATCTAGTGGTCACAGATACGCAGTATTTT

j_call: TRBJ2-1
clone_size: NA
v_call: TRBV28
d_call: TRBD1
cdr3_aa: CASSYPGQGVYEQFF
cdr3_nt: TGTGCCAGCAGCTACCCGGGACAGGGGGTATATGAGCAGTTCTTC

j_call: TRBJ1-1
clone_size: NA
v_call: TRBV29-1
d_call: NA
cdr3_aa: CSVVPDSHTEAFF
cdr3_nt: TGCAGCGTTGTCCCGGACAGCCACACTGAAGCTTTCTTT

j_call: TRBJ2-1
clone_size: NA
v_call: TRBV19
d_call: NA
cdr3_aa: CASSIDFREFDEQFF
cdr3_nt: TGTGCCAGTAGTATAGATTTCCGGGAGTTCGATGAGCAGTTCTTC

j_call: TRBJ2-1
clone_size: NA
v_call: TRBV28
d_call: TRBD2
cdr3_aa: CASSPRGRDSYNEQFF
cdr3_nt: TGTGCCAGCAGTCCTCGCGGGAGGGACTCCTACAATGAGCAGTTCTTC

j_call: TRBJ2-6
clone_size: NA
v_call: TRBV21-1
d_call: NA
cdr3_aa: CASSKESAGTLSGANVLTF
cdr3_nt: TGTGCCAGCAGCAAAGAGTCTGCAGGGACTCTCTCTGGGGCCAACGTCCTGACTTTC

j_call: TRBJ2-7
clone_size: NA
v_call: TRBV15
d_call: NA
cdr3_aa: CATAGGSTGYEQYF
cdr3_nt: TGTGCCACCGCTGGAGGGAGCACTGGCTACGAGCAGTACTTC

j_call: TRBJ1-5
clone_size: once
v_call: TRBV2
d_call: NA
cdr3_aa: CATSGRGRDQPQHF
cdr3_nt: TGTGCCACTAGCGGCAGGGGAAGGGATCAGCCCCAGCATTTT

j_call: TRBJ2-7
clone_size: NA
v_call: TRBV6-5
d_call: TRBD2
cdr3_aa: CASKMGGSSYEQYF
cdr3_nt: TGTGCCAGCAAGATGGGAGGGAGCTCCTACGAGCAGTACTTC

j_call: TRBJ2-3
clone_size: once
v_call: TRBV4-3
d_call: NA
cdr3_aa: CASSQDNPFTDTQYF
cdr3_nt: TGCGCCAGCAGCCAAGATAATCCTTTCACAGATACGCAGTATTTT

j_call: TRBJ2-3
clone_size: NA
v_call: TRBV11-3
d_call: TRBD2
cdr3_aa: CASSLGLAGVFTQYF
cdr3_nt: TGTGCCAGCAGCTTGGGGCTAGCGGGAGTTTTTACGCAGTATTTT

j_call: TRBJ2-1
clone_size: NA
v_call: TRBV7-8
d_call: TRBD2
cdr3_aa: CASSLGGGRSSYNEQFF
cdr3_nt: TGTGCCAGCAGCTTAGGGGGCGGGAGGAGTTCCTACAATGAGCAGTTCTTC

j_call: TRBJ2-2
clone_size: NA
v_call: TRBV30
d_call: NA
cdr3_aa: CAWSDIPLEMFF
cdr3_nt: TGTGCCTGGAGCGATATTCCCTTGGAGATGTTTTTT

j_call: TRBJ2-5
clone_size: once
v_call: TRBV2
d_call: TRBD2
cdr3_aa: CASGGERVGEKTQYF
cdr3_nt: TGTGCCAGCGGGGGGGAGCGGGTGGGAGAGAAGACCCAGTACTTC

j_call: TRBJ1-1
clone_size: NA
v_call: TRBV7-9
d_call: NA
cdr3_aa: CASSLENRAGFF
cdr3_nt: TGTGCCAGCAGCTTAGAAAACAGGGCGGGTTTCTTT

j_call: TRBJ2-7
clone_size: NA
v_call: TRBV11-3
d_call: TRBD1
cdr3_aa: CASSYPDRGKNEQYF
cdr3_nt: TGTGCCAGCAGTTACCCGGACAGGGGGAAGAACGAGCAGTACTTC

j_call: TRBJ2-3
clone_size: NA
v_call: TRBV5-1
d_call: TRBD2
cdr3_aa: CASSAGGSGITDTQYF
cdr3_nt: TGCGCCAGCAGCGCGGGGGGTAGCGGGATAACAGATACGCAGTATTTT

j_call: TRBJ2-3
clone_size: NA
v_call: TRBV28
d_call: TRBD2
cdr3_aa: CASSQLAGVADTQYF
cdr3_nt: TGTGCCAGCAGTCAATTAGCGGGAGTGGCAGATACGCAGTATTTT

j_call: TRBJ2-7
clone_size: NA
v_call: TRBV5-4
d_call: NA
cdr3_aa: CASSAGEEQYF
cdr3_nt: TGTGCCAGCAGCGCCGGTGAGGAGCAGTACTTC

j_call: TRBJ1-4
clone_size: NA
v_call: TRBV19
d_call: TRBD1
cdr3_aa: CASSTGQFNEKLFF
cdr3_nt: TGTGCCAGTAGTACGGGACAGTTTAATGAAAAACTGTTTTTT

j_call: TRBJ1-5
clone_size: NA
v_call: TRBV2
d_call: NA
cdr3_aa: CASSEDKQPQHF
cdr3_nt: TGTGCCAGCAGTGAAGATAAACAGCCCCAGCATTTT

j_call: TRBJ1-5
clone_size: NA
v_call: TRBV4-1
d_call: NA
cdr3_aa: CASSQETVGGQPQHF
cdr3_nt: TGCGCCAGCAGCCAAGAAACAGTAGGGGGTCAGCCCCAGCATTTT

j_call: TRBJ2-7
clone_size: NA
v_call: TRBV4-2
d_call: TRBD1
cdr3_aa: CASSQLTGGPYEQYF
cdr3_nt: TGTGCCAGCAGCCAACTCACAGGGGGCCCCTACGAGCAGTACTTC